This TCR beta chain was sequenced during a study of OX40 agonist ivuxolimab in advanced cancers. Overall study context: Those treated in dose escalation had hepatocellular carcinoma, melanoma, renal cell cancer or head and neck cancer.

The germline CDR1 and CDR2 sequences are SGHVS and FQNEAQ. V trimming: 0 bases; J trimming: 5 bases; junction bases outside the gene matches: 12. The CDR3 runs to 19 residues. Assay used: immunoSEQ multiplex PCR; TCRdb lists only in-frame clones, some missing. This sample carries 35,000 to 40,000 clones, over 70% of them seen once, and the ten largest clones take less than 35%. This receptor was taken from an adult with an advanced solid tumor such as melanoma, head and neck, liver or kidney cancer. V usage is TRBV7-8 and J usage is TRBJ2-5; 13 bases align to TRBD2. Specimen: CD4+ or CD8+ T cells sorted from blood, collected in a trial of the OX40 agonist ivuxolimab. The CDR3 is CASSLARDRGTSGNETQYF. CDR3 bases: TGTGCCAGCAGCTTAGCTCGGGACAGGGGGACTAGCGGGAATGAGACCCAGTACTTC.